This TCR beta chain was captured by sequencing in a study of blood T cell repertoires in COVID-19. Study as a whole: Acute and convalescent COVID-19 samples came from the United States, Italy and Spain. From T cells, B-cell-depleted T cells, or PBMCs came the material, which was cDNA or gDNA.

The CDR3 consists of 13 residues. Deletions cut 0 bases from V and 5 bases from J, with 8 bases between. Germline loops: CDR1 SGHDT, CDR2 YYEEEE. Authors' processing steps: From reference gene primer amplification, estimates of nucleated cell counts were derived. Sequencing used immunoSEQ multiplex PCR; TCRdb keeps in-frame clones, though not all of them. V, J and clone size reflect that table, while D and trimming were determined from the DNA. The table shows about 7,600 clones, with nearly 90% occurring only once. The chain employs TRBV5-6 and TRBJ1-1; D unclear. The sequenced sample was peripheral blood. The receptor comes from a man between 65 and 85 years old with active COVID-19. The CDR3: CASSLAAGTEAFF. CDR3 bases: TGTGCCAGCAGCTTGGCCGCAGGAACTGAAGCTTTCTTT. Together with reference TRBV5-6 and TRBJ1-1, the CDR3 gives the full variable domain: DAGVTQSPTHLIKTRGQQVTLRCSPKSGHDTVSWYQQALGQGPQFIFQYYEEEERQRGNFPDRFSGHQFPNYSSELNVNALLLGDSALYLCASSLAAGTEAFFGQGTRLTVV.